This T cell receptor beta chain was recorded in a study of Ad26.COV2.S vaccination and SARS-CoV-2 variants. This CDR3 spans 16 amino acids. The germline V and J ends were trimmed by 2 bases and 0 bases, with 11 bases remaining between them. Germline V gene lookup returns CDR1 LGHNA and CDR2 YNFKEQ. Generated by immunoSEQ multiplex PCR, the TCRdb table keeps only in-frame clones and is missing some. The repertoire holds roughly 300,000 clones, with about 89% as singletons. Treatment meaning: about 20 received Ad26.COV2.S at low or high dose, single or two shots; 5 received placebo; per-sample allocation not given. Sampling was performed 63 days after the first vaccine or placebo injection. An Ad26 vector that expressed Wuhan-strain SARS-CoV-2 spike constituted the vaccine.

Sample: peripheral blood, taken in a trial of Ad26.COV2.S vaccine versus placebo. The rearrangement joins TRBV4-2 to TRBJ2-1, with D maybe TRBD2 (6 bases). The TCR sequence derives from a person between 18 and 59 years old who received the Ad26.COV2.S COVID-19 vaccine or a placebo. CDR3 in amino acids: CASSQWGESSYNEQFF. Here the CDR3 DNA reads TGTGCCAGCAGCCAATGGGGGGAGAGCTCCTACAATGAGCAGTTCTTC.